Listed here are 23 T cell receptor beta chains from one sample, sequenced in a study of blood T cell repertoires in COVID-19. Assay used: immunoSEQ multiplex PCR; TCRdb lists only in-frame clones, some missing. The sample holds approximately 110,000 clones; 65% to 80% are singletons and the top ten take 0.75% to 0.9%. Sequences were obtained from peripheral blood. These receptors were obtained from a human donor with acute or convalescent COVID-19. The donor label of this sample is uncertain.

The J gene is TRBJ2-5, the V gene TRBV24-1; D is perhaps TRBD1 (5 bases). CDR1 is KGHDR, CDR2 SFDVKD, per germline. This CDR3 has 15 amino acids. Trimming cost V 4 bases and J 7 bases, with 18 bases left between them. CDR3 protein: CATSEGTGPPRTQYF. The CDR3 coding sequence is TGTGCCACCAGTGAGGGAACAGGCCCCCCCCGGACCCAGTACTTC.

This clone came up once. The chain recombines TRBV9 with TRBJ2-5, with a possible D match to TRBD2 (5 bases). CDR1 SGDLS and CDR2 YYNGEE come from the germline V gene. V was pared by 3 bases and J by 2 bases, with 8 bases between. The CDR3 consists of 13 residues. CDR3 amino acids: CASSAGSQETQYF. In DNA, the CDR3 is TGTGCCAGCAGCGCGGGGAGTCAAGAGACCCAGTACTTC.

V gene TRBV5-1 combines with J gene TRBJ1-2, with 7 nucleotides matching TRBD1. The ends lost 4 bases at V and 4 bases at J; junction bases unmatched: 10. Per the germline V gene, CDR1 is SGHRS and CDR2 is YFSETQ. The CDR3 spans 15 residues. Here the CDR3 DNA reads TGCGCCAGCAGCGACAGGACAGGAACTTTCTATGGCTACACCTTC. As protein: CASSDRTGTFYGYTF.

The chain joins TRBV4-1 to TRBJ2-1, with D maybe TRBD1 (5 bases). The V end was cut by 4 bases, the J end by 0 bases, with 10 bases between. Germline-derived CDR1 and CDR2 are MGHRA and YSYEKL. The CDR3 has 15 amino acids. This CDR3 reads CASSRTLSSYNEQFF. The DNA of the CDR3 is TGCGCCAGCAGCCGGACATTGAGCTCCTACAATGAGCAGTTCTTC.

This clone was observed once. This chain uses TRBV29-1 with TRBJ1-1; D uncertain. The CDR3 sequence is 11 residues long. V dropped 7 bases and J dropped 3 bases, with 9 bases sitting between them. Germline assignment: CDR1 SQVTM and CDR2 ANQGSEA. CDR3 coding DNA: TGCAGCGGGATGAGGGACACTGAAGCTTTCTTT. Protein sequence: CSGMRDTEAFF.

This CDR3 reads CASTTGTSGSNEQFF. In DNA form, the CDR3 reads TGTGCCAGCACGACCGGGACTAGCGGGAGCAATGAGCAGTTCTTC. The V call is TRBV19, the J call TRBJ2-1; 14 positions match TRBD2. This CDR3 contains 15 residues. The germline CDR1 and CDR2 sequences are LNHDA and SQIVND (reference sequence). V lost 9 bases, J lost 6 bases, and 7 bases stayed unmatched.

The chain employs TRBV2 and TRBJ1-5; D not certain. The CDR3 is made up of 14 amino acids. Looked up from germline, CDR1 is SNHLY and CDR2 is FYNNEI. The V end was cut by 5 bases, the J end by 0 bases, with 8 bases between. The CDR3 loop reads CASSPALSNQPQHF. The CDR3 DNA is TGTGCCAGCAGTCCTGCGCTTAGCAATCAGCCCCAGCATTTT.

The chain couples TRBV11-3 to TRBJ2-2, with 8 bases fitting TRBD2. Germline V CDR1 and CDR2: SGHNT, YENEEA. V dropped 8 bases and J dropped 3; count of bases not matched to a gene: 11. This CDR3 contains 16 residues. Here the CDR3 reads CASGDGGASDTGELFF. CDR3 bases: TGTGCCAGCGGAGACGGGGGGGCTTCGGACACCGGGGAGCTGTTTTTT.

CDR3 bases: TGTGCCAGCAGCTTGTACTACAGGGACCCCTACAATGAGCAGTTCTTC. It is translated as CASSLYYRDPYNEQFF. The chain combines TRBV5-6 with TRBJ2-1; TRBD1 is a possible D gene (6 bases). Per germline, CDR1 SGHDT and CDR2 YYEEEE. Trimming took 1 base from V and 2 from J, leaving 13 bases between them. The length of the CDR3 is 16 residues.

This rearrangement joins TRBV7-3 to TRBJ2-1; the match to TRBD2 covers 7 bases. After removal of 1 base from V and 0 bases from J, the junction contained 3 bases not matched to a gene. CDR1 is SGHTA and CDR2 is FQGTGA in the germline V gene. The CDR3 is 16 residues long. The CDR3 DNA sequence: TGTGCCAGCAGCTTAAGAGGCGGGAGCTCCTACAATGAGCAGTTCTTC. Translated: CASSLRGGSSYNEQFF.

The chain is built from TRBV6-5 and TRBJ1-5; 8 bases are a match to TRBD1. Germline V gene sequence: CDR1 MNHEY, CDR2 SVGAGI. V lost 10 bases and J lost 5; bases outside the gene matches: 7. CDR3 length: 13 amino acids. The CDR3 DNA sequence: TGTGCCATCGACAGGGGCGGCTATCAGCCCCAGCATTTT. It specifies CAIDRGGYQPQHF.

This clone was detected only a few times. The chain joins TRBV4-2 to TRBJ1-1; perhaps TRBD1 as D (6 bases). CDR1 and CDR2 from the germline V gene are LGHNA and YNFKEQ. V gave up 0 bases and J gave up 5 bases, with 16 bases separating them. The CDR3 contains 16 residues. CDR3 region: CASSQDSAGARTEAFF. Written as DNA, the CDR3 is TGTGCCAGCAGCCAAGATTCGGCAGGGGCTCGGACTGAAGCTTTCTTT.

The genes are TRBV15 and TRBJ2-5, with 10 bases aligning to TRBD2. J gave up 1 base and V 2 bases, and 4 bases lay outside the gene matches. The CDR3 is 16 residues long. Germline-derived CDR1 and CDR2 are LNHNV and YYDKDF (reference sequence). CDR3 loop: CATSRQIAGGQETQYF. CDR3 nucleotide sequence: TGTGCCACCAGCAGACAAATAGCGGGAGGCCAAGAGACCCAGTACTTC.

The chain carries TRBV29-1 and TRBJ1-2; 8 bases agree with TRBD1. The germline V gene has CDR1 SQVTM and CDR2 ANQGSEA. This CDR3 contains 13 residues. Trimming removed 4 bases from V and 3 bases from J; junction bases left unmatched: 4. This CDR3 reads CSVGGQDYYGYTF. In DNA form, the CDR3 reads TGCAGCGTTGGGGGACAGGATTACTATGGCTACACCTTC. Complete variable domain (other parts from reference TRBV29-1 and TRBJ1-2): SAVISQKPSRDICQRGTSLTIQCQVDSQVTMMFWYRQQPGQSLTLIATANQGSEATYESGFVIDKFPISRPNLTFSTLTVSNMSPEDSSIYLCSVGGQDYYGYTFGSGTRLTVV.

CDR3 protein: CASRDQGAGEKLFF. The CDR3 nucleotides read TGTGCCAGCAGGGACCAGGGGGCGGGTGAAAAACTGTTTTTT. The V gene is TRBV3-1 (or the pseudogene TRBV3-2), the J gene TRBJ1-4; 8 positions agree with TRBD1. The germline gives CDR1 LGHDT, CDR2 YNNKEL (reference sequence). Trimming at V came to 6 bases and at J to 7 bases, leaving 7 bases not matched to a gene. There are 14 residues in the CDR3.

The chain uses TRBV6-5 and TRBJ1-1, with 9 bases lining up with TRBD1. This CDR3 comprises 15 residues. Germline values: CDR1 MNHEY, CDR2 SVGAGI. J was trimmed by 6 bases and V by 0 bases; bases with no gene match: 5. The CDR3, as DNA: TGTGCCAGCAGTTACTCGCGGACAGGGGCTTCTGAAGCTTTCTTT. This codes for CASSYSRTGASEAFF.

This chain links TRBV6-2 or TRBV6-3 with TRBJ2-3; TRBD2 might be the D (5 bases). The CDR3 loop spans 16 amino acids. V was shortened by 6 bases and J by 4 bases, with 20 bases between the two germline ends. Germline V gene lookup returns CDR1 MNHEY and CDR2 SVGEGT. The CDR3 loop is CASSRGPSRGADTQYF. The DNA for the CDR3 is TGTGCCAGCAGCCGCGGGCCATCCCGAGGCGCAGATACGCAGTATTTT.

The DNA for the CDR3 is TGTGCCAGCAGCCAAGATCATGGTAGTGTCGAGACCCAGTACTTC. Translated, it gives CASSQDHGSVETQYF. The chain recombines TRBV4-2 with TRBJ2-5; D not resolved. Per germline, CDR1 LGHNA and CDR2 YNFKEQ. The V and J ends lost 0 bases and 5 bases respectively, with 13 bases between them. The CDR3 sequence is 15 residues long.

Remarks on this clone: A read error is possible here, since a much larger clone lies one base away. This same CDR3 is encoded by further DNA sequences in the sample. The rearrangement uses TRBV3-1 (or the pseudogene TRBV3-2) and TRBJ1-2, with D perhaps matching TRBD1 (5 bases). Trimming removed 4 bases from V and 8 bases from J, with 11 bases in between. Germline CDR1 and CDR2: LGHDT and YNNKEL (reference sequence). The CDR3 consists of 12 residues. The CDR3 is CASSRYQGGYTF. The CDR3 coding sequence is TGTGCCAGCAGCCGCTACCAGGGAGGCTACACCTTC.

This chain's CDR3 is CATSRGAGDTEAFF. CDR3 DNA: TGTGCCACCAGCAGAGGGGCAGGGGACACTGAAGCTTTCTTT. This chain joins TRBV15 and TRBJ1-1; TRBD1 is a possible D gene (6 bases). Trimming left V 1 base short and J 3 bases short, with 9 bases between. CDR1 is LNHNV, CDR2 YYDKDF, per germline (reference sequence). This CDR3 is built from 14 residues.

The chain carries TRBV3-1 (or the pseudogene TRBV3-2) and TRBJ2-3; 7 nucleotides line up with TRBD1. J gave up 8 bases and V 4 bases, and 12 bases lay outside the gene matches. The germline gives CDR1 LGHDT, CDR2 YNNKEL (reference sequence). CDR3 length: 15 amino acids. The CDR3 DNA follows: TGTGCCAGCAGCCTTGGGACAGCTCACACAAGTACGCAGTATTTT. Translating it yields CASSLGTAHTSTQYF.

CDR3 sequence reads: CASRQGANNSPLHF. CDR3 DNA sequence: TGTGCCAGCAGACAGGGGGCTAATAATTCACCCCTCCACTTT. V gene TRBV28 combines with J gene TRBJ1-6, with TRBD1 matching over 9 bases. V gave up 6 bases and J gave up 5 bases; unmatched junction bases: 2. The germline V gene encodes CDR1 MDHEN and CDR2 SYDVKM. The CDR3 covers 14 residues.

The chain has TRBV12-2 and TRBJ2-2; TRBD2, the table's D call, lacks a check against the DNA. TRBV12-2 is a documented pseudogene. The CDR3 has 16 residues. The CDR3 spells CASRLVGTADTGELFF. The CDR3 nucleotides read TGTGCAAGTCGCTTAGTAGGCACAGCGGACACCGGGGAGCTGTTTTTT.